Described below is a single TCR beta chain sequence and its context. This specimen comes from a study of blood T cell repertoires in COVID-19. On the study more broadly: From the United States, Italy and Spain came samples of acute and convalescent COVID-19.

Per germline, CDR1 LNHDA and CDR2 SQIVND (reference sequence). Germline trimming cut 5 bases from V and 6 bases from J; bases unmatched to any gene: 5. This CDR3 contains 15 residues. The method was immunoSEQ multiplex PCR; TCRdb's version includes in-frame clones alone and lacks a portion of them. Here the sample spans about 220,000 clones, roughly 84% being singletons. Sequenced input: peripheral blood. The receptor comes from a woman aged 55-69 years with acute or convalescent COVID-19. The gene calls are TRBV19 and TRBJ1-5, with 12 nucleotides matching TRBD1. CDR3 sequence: CASSYGTGGGQPQHF. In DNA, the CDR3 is TGTGCCAGTAGTTACGGGACAGGGGGCGGTCAGCCCCAGCATTTT.